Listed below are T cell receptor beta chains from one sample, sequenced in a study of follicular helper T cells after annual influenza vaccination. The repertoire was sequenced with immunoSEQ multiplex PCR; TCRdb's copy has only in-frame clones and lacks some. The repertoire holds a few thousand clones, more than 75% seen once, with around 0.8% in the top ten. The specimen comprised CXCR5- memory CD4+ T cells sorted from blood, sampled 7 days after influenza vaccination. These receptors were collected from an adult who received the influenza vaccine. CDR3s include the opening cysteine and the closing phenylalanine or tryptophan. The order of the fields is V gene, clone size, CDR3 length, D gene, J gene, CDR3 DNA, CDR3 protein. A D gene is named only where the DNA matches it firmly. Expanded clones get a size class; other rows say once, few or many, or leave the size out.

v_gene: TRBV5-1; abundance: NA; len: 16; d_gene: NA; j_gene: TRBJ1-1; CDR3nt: TGCGCCAGCAGCTTGCTGGGGAGTATAGATAACACTGAAGCTTTCTTT; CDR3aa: CASSLLGSIDNTEAFF
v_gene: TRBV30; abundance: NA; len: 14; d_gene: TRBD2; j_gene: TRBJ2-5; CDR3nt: TGTGCCTGGGGGGTCGGGAGGGATTGGGAGACCCAGTACTTC; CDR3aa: CAWGVGRDWETQYF
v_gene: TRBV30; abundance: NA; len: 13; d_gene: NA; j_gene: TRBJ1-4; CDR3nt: TGTGCCTGTACACCTGGGGCCGAGGAAAAACTGTTTTTT; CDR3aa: CACTPGAEEKLFF
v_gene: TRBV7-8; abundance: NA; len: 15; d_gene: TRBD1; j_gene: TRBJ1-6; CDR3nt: TGTGCCAGCAGCTTACACCGGGACAGGGCTTCACCCCTCCACTTT; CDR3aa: CASSLHRDRASPLHF
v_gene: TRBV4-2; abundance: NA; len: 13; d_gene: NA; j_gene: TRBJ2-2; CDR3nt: TGTGCCAGCAGCCAAACACTTACCGGGGAGCTGTTTTTT; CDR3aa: CASSQTLTGELFF
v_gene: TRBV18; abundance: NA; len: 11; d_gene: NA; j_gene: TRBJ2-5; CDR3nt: TGTGCCAGCTCGTACCAAGAGACCCAGTACTTC; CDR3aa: CASSYQETQYF
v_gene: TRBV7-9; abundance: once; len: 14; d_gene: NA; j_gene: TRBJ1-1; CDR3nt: TGTGCCAGCAGCTTGCTGGGGGTGAACACTGAAGCTTTCTTT; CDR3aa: CASSLLGVNTEAFF
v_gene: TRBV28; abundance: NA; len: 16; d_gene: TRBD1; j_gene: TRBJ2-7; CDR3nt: TGTGCCAGCAGGGGATTAGCGACAGGGGAGGTCTACGAGCAGTACTTC; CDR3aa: CASRGLATGEVYEQYF
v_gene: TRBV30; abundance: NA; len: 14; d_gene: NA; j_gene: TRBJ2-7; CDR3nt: TGTGCCTGGAGTACCAGGGATTTCACCTACGAGCAGTACTTC; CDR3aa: CAWSTRDFTYEQYF
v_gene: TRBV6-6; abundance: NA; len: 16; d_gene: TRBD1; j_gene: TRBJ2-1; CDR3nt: TGTGCCAGCAGTTATGTTTCAGGGGGCGGACACAATGAGCAGTTCTTC; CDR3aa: CASSYVSGGGHNEQFF
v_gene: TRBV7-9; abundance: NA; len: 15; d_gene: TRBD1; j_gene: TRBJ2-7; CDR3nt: TGTGCCAGCAGCTTAGGGGGGGGACAGGGGACCGAGCAGTACTTC; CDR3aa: CASSLGGGQGTEQYF
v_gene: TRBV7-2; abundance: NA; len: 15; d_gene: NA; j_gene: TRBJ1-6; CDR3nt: TGTGCCAGCAGCTTTAGGGGGGCAGGTGGTTCACCCCTCCACTTT; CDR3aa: CASSFRGAGGSPLHF
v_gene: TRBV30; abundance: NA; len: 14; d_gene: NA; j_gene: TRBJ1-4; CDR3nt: TGTGCCTGGAGTTTCCACTTGGGTGCCGAAAAACTGTTTTTT; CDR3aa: CAWSFHLGAEKLFF
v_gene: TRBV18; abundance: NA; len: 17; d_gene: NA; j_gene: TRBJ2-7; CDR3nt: TGTGCCAGCTCACCATACACCCGGTCCGGGACGGGCCTCGAGCAGTACTTC; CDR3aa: CASSPYTRSGTGLEQYF
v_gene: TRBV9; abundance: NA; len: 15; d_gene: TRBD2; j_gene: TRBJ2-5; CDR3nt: TGTGCCAGCAGCGCCAGCGGGGGGCACCAAGAGACCCAGTACTTC; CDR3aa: CASSASGGHQETQYF
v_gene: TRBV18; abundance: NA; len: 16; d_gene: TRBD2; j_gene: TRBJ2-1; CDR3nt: TGTGCCAGCTCTCCCAGTCTAGCGGGGGGCAACAATGAGCAGTTCTTC; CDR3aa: CASSPSLAGGNNEQFF
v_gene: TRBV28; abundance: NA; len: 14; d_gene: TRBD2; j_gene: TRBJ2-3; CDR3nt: TGTGCCAGCACTCTCACTAGCGGGGTAGATACGCAGTATTTT; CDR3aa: CASTLTSGVDTQYF
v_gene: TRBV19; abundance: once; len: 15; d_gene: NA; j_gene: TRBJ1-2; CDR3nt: TGTGCCAGTAGTATAGATCGCTCTCAAAACTATGGCTACACCTTC; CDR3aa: CASSIDRSQNYGYTF
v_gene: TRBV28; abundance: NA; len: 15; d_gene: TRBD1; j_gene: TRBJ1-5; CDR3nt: TGTGCCAGCAGTTCATCAGGGACAGGTTATCAGCCCCAGCATTTT; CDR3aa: CASSSSGTGYQPQHF
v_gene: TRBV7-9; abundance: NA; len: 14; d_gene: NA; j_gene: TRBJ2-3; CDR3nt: TGTGCCAGCAGCTTAGCTCATGGGGGGGATACGCAGTATTTT; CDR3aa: CASSLAHGGDTQYF
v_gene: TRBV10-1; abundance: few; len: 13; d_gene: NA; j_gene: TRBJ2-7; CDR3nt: TGCGCCAGCAGTGCAACGACTTCGTCCGAGCAGTACTTC; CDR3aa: CASSATTSSEQYF
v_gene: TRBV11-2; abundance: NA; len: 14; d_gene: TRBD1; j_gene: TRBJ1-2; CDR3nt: TGTGCCAGCAGCAAAGGGGGCCTCCTCTATGGCTACACCTTC; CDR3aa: CASSKGGLLYGYTF
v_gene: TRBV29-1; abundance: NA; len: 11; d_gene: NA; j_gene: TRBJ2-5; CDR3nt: TGCAGCGTTGAAGATGTGGAGACCCAGTACTTC; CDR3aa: CSVEDVETQYF
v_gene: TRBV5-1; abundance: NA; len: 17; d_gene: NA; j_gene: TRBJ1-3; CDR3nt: TGCGCCAGCAGCTTGGAAATTGGGGGGCTCTCTGGAAACACCATATATTTT; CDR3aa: CASSLEIGGLSGNTIYF
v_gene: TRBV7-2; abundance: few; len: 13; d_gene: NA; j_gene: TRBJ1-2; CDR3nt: TGTGCCAGCAGCTTAGTTGATCTCTATGGCTACACCTTC; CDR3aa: CASSLVDLYGYTF
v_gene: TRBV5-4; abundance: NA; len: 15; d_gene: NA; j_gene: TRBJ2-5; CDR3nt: TGTGCCAGCAGCTGGGGGGCACCGTTCCAAGAGACCCAGTACTTC; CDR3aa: CASSWGAPFQETQYF